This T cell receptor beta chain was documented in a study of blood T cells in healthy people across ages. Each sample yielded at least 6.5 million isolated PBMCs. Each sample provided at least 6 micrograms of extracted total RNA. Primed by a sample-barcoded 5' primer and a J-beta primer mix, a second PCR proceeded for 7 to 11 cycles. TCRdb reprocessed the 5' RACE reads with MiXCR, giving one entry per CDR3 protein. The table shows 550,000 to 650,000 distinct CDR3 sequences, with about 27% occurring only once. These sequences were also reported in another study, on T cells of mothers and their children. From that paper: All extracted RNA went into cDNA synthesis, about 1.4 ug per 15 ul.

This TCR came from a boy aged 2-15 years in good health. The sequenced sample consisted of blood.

The CDR3 sequence is CSARDWDNKNIQYF. The CDR3 nucleotides read TGCAGTGCTAGAGATTGGGACAACAAAAACATTCAGTACTTC. This sequence joins TRBV20-1 and TRBJ2-4, with D maybe TRBD1 (6 bases). This CDR3 region has 14 residues. V gave up 0 bases and J gave up 3 bases, with 9 bases separating them. Germline V gives CDR1 DFQATT, CDR2 SNEGSKA (reference sequence).